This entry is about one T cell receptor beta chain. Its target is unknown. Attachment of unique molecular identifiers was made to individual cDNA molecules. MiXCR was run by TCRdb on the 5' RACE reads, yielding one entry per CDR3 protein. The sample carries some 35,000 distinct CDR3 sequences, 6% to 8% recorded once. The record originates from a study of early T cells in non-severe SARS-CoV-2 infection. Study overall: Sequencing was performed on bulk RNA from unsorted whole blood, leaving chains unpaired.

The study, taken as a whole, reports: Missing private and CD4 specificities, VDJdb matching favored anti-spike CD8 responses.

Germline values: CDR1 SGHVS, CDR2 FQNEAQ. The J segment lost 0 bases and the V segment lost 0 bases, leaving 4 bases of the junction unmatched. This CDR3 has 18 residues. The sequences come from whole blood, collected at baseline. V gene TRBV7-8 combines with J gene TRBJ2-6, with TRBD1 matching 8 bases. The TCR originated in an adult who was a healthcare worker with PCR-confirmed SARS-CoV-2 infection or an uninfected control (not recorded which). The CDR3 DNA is TGTGCCAGCAGCTTAGCTGCAGGGGGCAGCTCTGGGGCCAACGTCCTGACTTTC. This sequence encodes CASSLAAGGSSGANVLTF.